This entry features one T cell receptor (beta chain) sequence. TCR beta cDNA was reverse-transcribed from 500 ng of total RNA. The reaction used a constant-region primer and ProtoScript II reverse transcriptase. ARM-PCR, slightly modified, supplied the TCR beta libraries through three nested multiplex PCR rounds. The opening two PCR rounds, nine to eleven cycles each, paired TRBV1-TRBV30 forward primers with a C-beta reverse primer. One entry per CDR3 protein results from TCRdb running MiXCR on the multiplex PCR reads. The sample records 110,000 or so distinct CDR3 sequences, roughly 80% being singletons. The data originate from a study of tumor-infiltrating lymphocytes in primary liver carcinoma. Each 20-30 mg portion of unsorted bulk tissue served as the source for co-extraction of RNA and DNA. Germline V gives CDR1 SGHAT, CDR2 FQDESV (reference sequence). V lost 2 bases and J 9 bases, leaving 20 bases between the germline ends. The CDR3 has 15 residues.

Sequenced input: liver tumor tissue from sampling region 3. Subset here: tumor region T3, left-lateral pole. The genes are TRBV11-1 and TRBJ2-7, with D possibly matching TRBD2 (6 bases). The origin of this receptor is a man aged 35-49 years with primary liver carcinoma and hepatitis B virus infection. The CDR3 is CASSLTGSGENGQYF. CDR3 nucleotides: TGTGCCAGCAGCTTAACAGGATCGGGAGAAAACGGGCAGTACTTC.